Reported below is one TCR beta chain. The antigen is unknown. With random hexamers, reverse transcription was performed on about 0.5 to 1 ug of RNA. An immunoSEQ multiplex PCR amplified TCR beta CDR3 over 54 Vbeta and 13 Jbeta. MiXCR, run by TCRdb on the immunoSEQ multiplex PCR reads, gives a single entry per CDR3 protein. The sample carries roughly 400,000 distinct CDR3 sequences, 85% to 90% recorded once. Sequencing of TCR beta, carried out with a high-throughput approach, was applied to CD8+ and CD4+ T cells from the blood. The entry originates in a study of CD8 T cells in Susac syndrome. Study findings and constraints: It was acknowledged in the study that the number of individuals who were included in its TCR sequencing and HLA analysis was relatively small.

Germline assignment: CDR1 SGHNT and CDR2 YYREEE (reference sequence). There are 15 residues in the CDR3. Trimming removed 6 bases from V and 0 bases from J, with 13 bases in between. V gene TRBV5-4 combines with J gene TRBJ2-1, with D uncertain. The sample consisted of CD8+ T cells from PBMCs. The clonotype was recovered from a human donor with multiple sclerosis. The CDR3 reads CASTVLPTSYNEQFF. For the CDR3, the DNA is TGTGCCAGCACCGTTCTCCCTACCTCCTACAATGAGCAGTTCTTC.